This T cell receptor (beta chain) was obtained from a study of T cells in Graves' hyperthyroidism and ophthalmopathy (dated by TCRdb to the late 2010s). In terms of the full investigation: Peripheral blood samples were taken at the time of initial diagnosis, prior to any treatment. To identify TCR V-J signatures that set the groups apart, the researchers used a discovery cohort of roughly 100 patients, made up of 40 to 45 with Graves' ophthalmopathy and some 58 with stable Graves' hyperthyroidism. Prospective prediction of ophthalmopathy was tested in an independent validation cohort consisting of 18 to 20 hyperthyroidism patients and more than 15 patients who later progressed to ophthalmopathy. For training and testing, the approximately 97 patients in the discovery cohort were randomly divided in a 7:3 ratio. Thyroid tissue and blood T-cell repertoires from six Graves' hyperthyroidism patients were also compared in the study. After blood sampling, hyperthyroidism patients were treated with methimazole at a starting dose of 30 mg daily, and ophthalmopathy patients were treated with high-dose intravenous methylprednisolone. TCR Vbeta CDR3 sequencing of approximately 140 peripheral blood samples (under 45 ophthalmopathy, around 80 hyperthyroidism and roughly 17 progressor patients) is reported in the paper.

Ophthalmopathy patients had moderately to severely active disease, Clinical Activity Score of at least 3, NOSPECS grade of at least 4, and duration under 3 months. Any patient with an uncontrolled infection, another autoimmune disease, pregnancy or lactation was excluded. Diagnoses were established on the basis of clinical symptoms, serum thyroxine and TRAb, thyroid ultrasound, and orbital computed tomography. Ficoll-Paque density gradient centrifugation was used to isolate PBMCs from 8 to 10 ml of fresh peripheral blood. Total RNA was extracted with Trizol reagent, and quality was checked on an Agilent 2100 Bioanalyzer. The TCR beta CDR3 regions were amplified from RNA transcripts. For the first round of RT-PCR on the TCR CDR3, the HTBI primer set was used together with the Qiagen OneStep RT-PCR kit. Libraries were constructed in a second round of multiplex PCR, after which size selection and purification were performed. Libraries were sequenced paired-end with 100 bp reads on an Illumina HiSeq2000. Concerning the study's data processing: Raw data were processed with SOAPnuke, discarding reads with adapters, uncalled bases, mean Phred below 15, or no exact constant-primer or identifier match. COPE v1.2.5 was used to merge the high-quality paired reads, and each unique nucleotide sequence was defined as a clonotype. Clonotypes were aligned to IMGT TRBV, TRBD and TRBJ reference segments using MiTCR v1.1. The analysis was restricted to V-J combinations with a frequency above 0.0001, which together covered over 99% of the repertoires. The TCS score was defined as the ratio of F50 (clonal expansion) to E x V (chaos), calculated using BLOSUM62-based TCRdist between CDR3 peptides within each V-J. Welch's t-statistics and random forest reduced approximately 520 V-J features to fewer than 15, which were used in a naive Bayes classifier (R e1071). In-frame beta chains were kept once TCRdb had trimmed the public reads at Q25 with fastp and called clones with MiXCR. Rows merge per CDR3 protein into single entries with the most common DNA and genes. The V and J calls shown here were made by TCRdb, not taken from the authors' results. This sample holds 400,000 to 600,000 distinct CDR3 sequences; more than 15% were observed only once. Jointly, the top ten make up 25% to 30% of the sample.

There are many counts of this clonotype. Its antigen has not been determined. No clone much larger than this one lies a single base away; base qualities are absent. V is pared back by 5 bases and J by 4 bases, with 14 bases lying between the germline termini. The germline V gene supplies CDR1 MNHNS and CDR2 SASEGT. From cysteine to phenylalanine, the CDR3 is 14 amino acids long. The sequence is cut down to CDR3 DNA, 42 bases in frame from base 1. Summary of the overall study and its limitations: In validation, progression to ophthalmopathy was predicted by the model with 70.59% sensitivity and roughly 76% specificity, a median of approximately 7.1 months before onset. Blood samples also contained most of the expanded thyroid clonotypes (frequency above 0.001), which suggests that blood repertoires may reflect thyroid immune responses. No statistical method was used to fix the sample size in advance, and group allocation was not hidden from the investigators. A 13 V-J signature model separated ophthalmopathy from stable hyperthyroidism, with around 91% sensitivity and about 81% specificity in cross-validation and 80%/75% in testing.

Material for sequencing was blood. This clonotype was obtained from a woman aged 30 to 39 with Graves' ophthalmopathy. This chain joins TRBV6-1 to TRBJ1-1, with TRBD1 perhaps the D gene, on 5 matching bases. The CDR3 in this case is CASSQQATSTEAFF. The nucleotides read TGTGCCAGCAGTCAACAGGCGACGAGCACTGAAGCTTTCTTT.